A single sample is the source of the 24 T cell receptor beta chains below, sequenced in a study of cytomegalovirus exposure and HLA in healthy donors. The PCR was carried out with 60 Vbeta primers and 13 Jbeta primers. The repertoire was sequenced with immunoSEQ multiplex PCR; TCRdb's copy has only in-frame clones and lacks some. Recorded for this sample: 140,000 to 150,000 clones. Sequenced sample: PBMCs. All receptors come from a woman between 45 and 65 years old in good health and CMV-seronegative.

J is TRBJ1-6 and V is TRBV6-5; D is undetermined. Per germline, CDR1 MNHEY and CDR2 SVGAGI. CDR3 size: 14 residues. The V end lost 2 bases, the J end lost 10 bases, and 12 bases lay between the germline ends. The chain's CDR3 is CASSYRTAVSPLHF. For the CDR3, the DNA is TGTGCCAGCAGTTACAGGACTGCCGTCTCACCCCTCCACTTT.

Points on this clone: Germline and junction disagree at one end, which may indicate a read error. This chain links TRBV6-1 with TRBJ1-1; D possibly corresponds to TRBD1 (6 bases). Germline lookup yields CDR1 MNHNS and CDR2 SASEGT. The CDR3 consists of 15 residues. CDR3 amino acids: CASRDRFFGDTEAFF. As DNA, the CDR3 is TGTGCCAGCCGTGACAGGTTCTTTGGCGACACTGAAGCTTTCTTT.

The chain joins TRBV19 to TRBJ2-7; D not resolved. V lost 2 bases to trimming and J lost 2 bases, with 7 bases between them. The CDR3 spans 13 residues. Germline values: CDR1 LNHDA, CDR2 SQIVND (reference sequence). DNA for the CDR3: TGTGCCAGTAGTATATCAGGAACCTACGAGCAGTACTTC. Translation gives CASSISGTYEQYF.

This chain uses TRBV30 with TRBJ1-1, with TRBD1 matching 8 bases. V was pared by 0 bases and J by 2 bases, with 5 bases of the junction left unmatched. This CDR3 region has 15 residues. CDR1 GTSNPN and CDR2 SVGIG come from the germline V gene (reference sequence). The CDR3 loop is CAWSVPDRGNTEAFF. In nucleotides, the CDR3 is TGTGCCTGGAGTGTACCCGACAGGGGTAACACTGAAGCTTTCTTT.

This chain uses TRBV11-1 with TRBJ2-7; 8 bases are a match to TRBD2. The J segment lost 1 base and the V segment lost 5 bases, leaving 10 bases of the junction unmatched. The CDR3 is made up of 16 amino acids. The V gene's germline CDR1 is SGHAT and CDR2 FQDESV (reference sequence). CDR3: CASSPNLAGISYEQYF. The CDR3 bases are TGTGCCAGCAGCCCAAACCTAGCGGGTATATCCTACGAGCAGTACTTC. The full variable domain, with the rest looked up from reference TRBV11-1 and TRBJ2-7, is EAEVAQSPRYKITEKSQAVAFWCDPISGHATLYWYRQILGQGPELLVQFQDESVVDDSQLPKDRFSAERLKGVDSTLKIQPAELGDSAMYLCASSPNLAGISYEQYFGPGTRLTVT.

The rearrangement links TRBV30 to TRBJ2-5; tentatively, D is TRBD2 (5 bases). Germline V CDR1 and CDR2: GTSNPN, SVGIG (reference sequence). The CDR3 sequence is 12 residues long. The germline V and J ends were trimmed by 4 bases and 9 bases, with 15 bases remaining between them. Written as DNA, the CDR3 is TGTGCCTGGACCGCTAGCCCGGGGTCCCAGTACTTC. It yields the protein CAWTASPGSQYF.

The chain joins TRBV29-1 to TRBJ1-3, with 7 bases matching TRBD1. V was clipped by 5 bases and J by 0 bases; unmatched bases: 1. The CDR3 loop spans 13 amino acids. From germline, CDR1 is SQVTM and CDR2 ANQGSEA. The CDR3 DNA is TGCAGCGTTCACAGGGGCTCTGGAAACACCATATATTTT. It codes for CSVHRGSGNTIYF.

The chain uses TRBV28 and TRBJ1-5; 9 positions match TRBD1. The germline CDR1 and CDR2 sequences are MDHEN and SYDVKM. The CDR3 consists of 17 residues. The J segment lost 5 bases and the V segment lost 4 bases, leaving 12 bases of the junction unmatched. CDR3 DNA sequence: TGTGCCAGCAGTTCGGGACAGGGTTTTCAAGTCGATCAGCCCCAGCATTTT. Translating it yields CASSSGQGFQVDQPQHF.

This chain connects TRBV6-5 to TRBJ2-1; weak D call: TRBD1 (6 bases). CDR1 is MNHEY, CDR2 SVGAGI, per germline. V was pared by 1 base and J by 7 bases, with 8 bases between. This CDR3 is built from 13 residues. The CDR3 reads CASSYYRENEQFF. The CDR3 DNA is TGTGCCAGCAGTTACTACAGGGAAAATGAGCAGTTCTTC.

The rearrangement joins TRBV28 to TRBJ2-7; D ambiguous. Germline CDR1 reads MDHEN; CDR2 reads SYDVKM. V was cut by 1 base and J by 5 bases, with 6 bases left in between. The CDR3 extends over 12 amino acids. CDR3 sequence: CASSLYVDEQYF. CDR3 DNA sequence: TGTGCCAGCAGTTTATACGTAGACGAGCAGTACTTC.

The CDR3 sequence is CASSLPPLGASEQYF. The CDR3 DNA is TGTGCCAGCAGTTTACCCCCGTTGGGGGCGAGCGAGCAGTACTTC. The V gene is TRBV27, the J gene TRBJ2-7; D perhaps matches TRBD1 (6 bases). This CDR3 spans 15 amino acids. Germline loops: CDR1 MNHEY, CDR2 SMNVEV (reference sequence). The germline V and J ends were trimmed by 2 bases and 6 bases, with 17 bases remaining between them.

Written as DNA, the CDR3 is TGCGCCAGCAGCTACATCCTACTAGCTGCGTCTCAGTTCTTC. Encoded protein: CASSYILLAASQFF. The V and J genes are TRBV4-3 and TRBJ2-1; D is perhaps TRBD2 (6 bases). In germline, CDR1 is LGHNA, CDR2 YSLEER. V was cut by 5 bases and J by 13 bases, with 21 bases left in between. The CDR3 contains 14 residues.

The chain joins TRBV28 to TRBJ1-5, with D possibly TRBD1 on 5 matching bases. The CDR3 consists of 15 residues. CDR1 is MDHEN and CDR2 is SYDVKM in the germline V gene. Trimming shortened V by 4 bases and J by 7 bases, and 17 bases separated the two germline ends. Here the CDR3 DNA reads TGTGCCAGCAGTTCTCCGGGGGGTGGCATGCAGCCCCAGCATTTT. Translation: CASSSPGGGMQPQHF. The whole variable domain, remainder taken from reference TRBV28 and TRBJ1-5, is DVKVTQSSRYLVKRTGEKVFLECVQDMDHENMFWYRQDPGLGLRLIYFSYDVKMKEKGDIPEGYSVSREKKERFSLILESASTNQTSMYLCASSSPGGGMQPQHFGDGTRLSIL.

J is TRBJ2-7 and V is TRBV5-5, with D possibly TRBD1 on 5 matching bases. In germline, CDR1 is SGHKS, CDR2 YYEKEE (reference sequence). The CDR3 runs to 12 residues. Deletions cut 4 bases from V and 9 bases from J, with 14 bases between. CDR3 sequence (DNA): TGTGCCAGCAGCCCCGAATCCCAGGGGCAGTACTTC. Translating gives CASSPESQGQYF. The full variable domain, in which reference TRBV5-5 and TRBJ2-7 provide the parts outside the CDR3, is DAGVTQSPTHLIKTRGQQVTLRCSPISGHKSVSWYQQVLGQGPQFIFQYYEKEERGRGNFPDRFSARQFPNYSSELNVNALLLGDSALYLCASSPESQGQYFGPGTRLTVT.

The chain has TRBV28 and TRBJ2-3, with 7 nucleotides matching TRBD2. The CDR3 sequence is 17 residues long. Germline V gene data show CDR1 as MDHEN and CDR2 as SYDVKM. V lost 6 bases to trimming and J lost 2 bases; unmatched junction nucleotides: 14. CDR3 residues: CASRIRWGGGSTDTQYF. CDR3 in DNA: TGTGCCAGCAGAATCCGGTGGGGCGGGGGTTCCACAGATACGCAGTATTTT.

In nucleotides, the CDR3 is TGTGCCAGTGCTAGCGGGGGGCGGGATACGCAGTATTTT. This gives the protein CASASGGRDTQYF. J is TRBJ2-3 and V is TRBV19; TRBD2 aligns across 11 bases. This CDR3 region has 13 residues. The V gene's germline CDR1 is LNHDA and CDR2 SQIVND (reference sequence). The junction had 4 bases not matched to a gene; V was cut back by 8 bases and J by 6 bases.

This chain uses TRBV5-6 with TRBJ1-1; TRBD1 matches at 9 bases. Germline V lookup: CDR1 SGHDT, CDR2 YYEEEE. Unmatched junction bases numbered 3, after V lost 2 bases and J lost 1 base. CDR3 length equals 15 residues. CDR3 DNA: TGTGCCAGCAGCTTAGTGGACAGGGGGAACACTGAAGCTTTCTTT. This encodes CASSLVDRGNTEAFF.

The rearrangement uses TRBV30 and TRBJ2-1; 9 nucleotides match TRBD2. CDR1 GTSNPN and CDR2 SVGIG come from the germline V gene (reference sequence). V lost 8 bases and J lost 4; bases outside the gene matches: 6. The CDR3 has 13 residues. The CDR3 sequence: CAGRGGGYNEQFF. For the CDR3, the DNA is TGTGCCGGGCGGGGGGGAGGTTACAATGAGCAGTTCTTC.

The chain carries TRBV7-9 and TRBJ1-1; tentatively, D is TRBD1 (5 bases). The CDR3 is made up of 13 amino acids. V shed 6 bases and J shed 2 bases, with 10 bases lying between them. The germline CDR1 and CDR2 sequences are SEHNR and FQNEAQ (reference sequence). The CDR3 coding sequence is TGTGCCAGCAGTCTCACAGGTAACACTGAAGCTTTCTTT. It yields the protein CASSLTGNTEAFF.

V and J are TRBV2 and TRBJ2-7; D remains unclear. CDR1 is SNHLY and CDR2 is FYNNEI in the germline V gene. The CDR3 length is 13 residues. V lost 4 bases and J lost 3, with 10 bases in between. CDR3 in DNA: TGTGCCAGCAGTGTTCAGAACATCTACGAGCAGTACTTC. It specifies CASSVQNIYEQYF.

The CDR3 loop is CASESRGNTGELFF. CDR3 DNA: TGTGCCTCCGAAAGCAGGGGGAACACCGGGGAGCTGTTTTTT. The rearrangement links TRBV30 to TRBJ2-2; maybe TRBD1 (6 bases). The CDR3 is made up of 14 amino acids. Germline CDR1 is GTSNPN and CDR2 is SVGIG (reference sequence). The germline V and J ends were trimmed by 7 bases and 1 base, with 13 bases remaining between them.

The chain is built from TRBV6-1 and TRBJ2-5; 7 bases line up with TRBD2. CDR1 MNHNS and CDR2 SASEGT come from the germline V gene. This CDR3 has 13 residues. The V and J ends lost 11 bases and 2 bases, in that order; junction bases with no gene match: 8. CDR3 protein: CAARWGGQETQYF. In DNA form, the CDR3 reads TGTGCCGCCAGGTGGGGAGGGCAAGAGACCCAGTACTTC.

The gene calls are TRBV9 and TRBJ2-7; TRBD1 matches 7 bases. The CDR3 is made up of 16 amino acids. In germline, CDR1 is SGDLS, CDR2 YYNGEE. Trimming cost V 1 base and J 5 bases; bases outside gene matches: 12. The CDR3 nucleotides are TGTGCCAGCAGCGTACGCGATCTAGGGGGCTCAGACGAGCAGTACTTC. Translation: CASSVRDLGGSDEQYF.

The CDR3 nucleotides are TGCGCCAGCAGCCGCACGGACAGGGGGACTGAAGCTTTCTTT. Translation: CASSRTDRGTEAFF. The V and J genes are TRBV4-3 and TRBJ1-1, with 10 bases identical to TRBD1. The V and J ends lost 4 bases and 5 bases, in that order; junction bases with no gene match: 4. Germline V gene lookup returns CDR1 LGHNA and CDR2 YSLEER. CDR3 length equals 14 residues.